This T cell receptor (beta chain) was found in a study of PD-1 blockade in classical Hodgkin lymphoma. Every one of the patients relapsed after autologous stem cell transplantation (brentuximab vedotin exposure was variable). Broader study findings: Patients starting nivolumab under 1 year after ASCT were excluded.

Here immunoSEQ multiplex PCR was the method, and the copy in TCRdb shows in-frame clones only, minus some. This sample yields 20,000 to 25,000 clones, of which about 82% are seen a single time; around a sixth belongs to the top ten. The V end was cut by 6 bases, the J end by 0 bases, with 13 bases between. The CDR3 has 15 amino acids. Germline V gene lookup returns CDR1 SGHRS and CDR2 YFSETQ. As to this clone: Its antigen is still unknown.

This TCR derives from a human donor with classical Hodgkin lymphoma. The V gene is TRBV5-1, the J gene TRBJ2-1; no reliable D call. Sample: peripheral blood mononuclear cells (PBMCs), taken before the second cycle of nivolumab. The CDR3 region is CASMVDTSSYNEQFF. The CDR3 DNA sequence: TGCGCCAGCATGGTTGACACCAGCTCCTACAATGAGCAGTTCTTC.